The TCR beta chain under discussion was sequenced for a study of shared clonotypes between healthy human individuals. Using immunoSEQ multiplex PCR, the repertoire was profiled, and TCRdb retains in-frame clones only, with some absent. The sample yields about 820,000 clones, roughly 92% seen once. Regarding this clone: The antigen is not known.

Selected positively for CCR7 and CD45RO-negative, naive CD8 cells excluded terminally differentiated effector memory CD45RA+ cells. The length of the CDR3 is 12 residues. Per germline, CDR1 SGHAT and CDR2 FQNNGV. V shed 3 bases and J shed 7 bases, with 10 bases lying between them. Regarding the study as a whole: Larger estimated richness was generally recorded for naive subsets relative to memory subsets.

The chain joins TRBV11-2 to TRBJ2-7; no firm D call. The sequence was obtained from a young man in good health. The sequenced sample was naive CD8+ T cells sorted from blood. The CDR3 DNA reads TGTGCCAGCAGCTTCGGGCCCGGGGAGCAGTACTTC. Translation: CASSFGPGEQYF.